A selection of T cell receptor beta chains follows, all from one sample in a study of spatial heterogeneity in lung cancer. TCRdb reprocessed the 5' RACE reads with MiXCR, giving one entry per CDR3 protein. Counted here are about 100,000 distinct CDR3 sequences, under 4.5% occurring once; the ten biggest clones make up approximately 22%. Material: lung tumor tissue, obtained at surgery. These receptors were taken from a male donor with early-stage non-small cell lung cancer. Both conserved end residues are part of each CDR3. The order of the fields is J gene, D gene, V gene, clone size, CDR3 protein, CDR3 DNA. D genes are given only for firm matches. Size values are once, few and many counts, or a class for expanded clones, and some rows have none.

TRBJ2-1 | TRBD2 | TRBV20-1 | . | CSAASREKGYNEQFF | TGCAGTGCGGCCTCGCGGGAGAAAGGGTACAATGAGCAGTTCTTC
TRBJ2-5 | TRBD2 | TRBV7-9 | many | CASSVGLSLETQYF | TGTGCCAGCAGCGTGGGACTAAGTCTTGAGACCCAGTACTTC
TRBJ2-7 | TRBD2 | TRBV20-1 | many | CSARIRRRTSSYEQYF | TGCAGTGCTAGAATACGTCGTAGGACTAGCAGTTACGAGCAGTACTTC
TRBJ2-5 | . | TRBV25-1 | many | CASRGAGGQETQYF | TGTGCCAGCAGGGGCGCCGGAGGGCAAGAGACCCAGTACTTC
TRBJ2-5 | . | TRBV7-2 | many | CASRPPGETQYF | TGTGCCAGCAGGCCTCCGGGGGAGACCCAGTACTTC
TRBJ2-2 | . | TRBV5-4 | many | CASSSDTGELFF | TGTGCCAGCAGCTCCGACACCGGGGAGCTGTTTTTT
TRBJ2-3 | . | TRBV20-1 | . | CSAGVSSDTQYF | TGCAGTGCGGGTGTAAGTTCAGATACGCAGTATTTT
TRBJ1-4 | . | TRBV28 | many | CASSRDAGEKLFF | TGTGCCAGCAGTCGTGACGCCGGTGAAAAACTGTTTTTT
TRBJ2-3 | TRBD2 | TRBV5-1 | . | CASSLYGTSARRTDTQYF | TGCGCCAGCAGCTTGTATGGGACTAGCGCCCGGAGGACAGATACGCAGTATTTT
TRBJ2-7 | . | TRBV6-5 | few | CASRRREQPTYEQYF | TGTGCCAGCAGGAGACGGGAACAGCCCACCTACGAGCAGTACTTC
TRBJ2-7 | TRBD2 | TRBV7-8 | many | CASSFLSGRTPYEQYF | TGTGCCAGCAGCTTCCTTAGCGGGAGGACCCCCTACGAGCAGTACTTC
TRBJ1-6 | . | TRBV4-2 | many | CASRYLSGGGSHSPLHF | TGTGCCAGCAGATATTTGTCGGGCGGGGGCTCTCATTCACCCCTCCACTTT
TRBJ2-5 | . | TRBV29-1 | many | CSVDPRVAETQYF | TGCAGCGTTGACCCCAGGGTAGCTGAGACCCAGTACTTC
TRBJ2-3 | . | TRBV20-1 | many | CSAPLLRSNAGTDTQYF | TGCAGTGCTCCCCTCTTACGGTCCAACGCCGGCACAGATACGCAGTATTTT
TRBJ1-5 | . | TRBV6-2/TRBV6-3 | . | CASSGGTFLDQPQHF | TGTGCCAGCAGCGGCGGGACGTTCCTGGATCAGCCCCAGCATTTT
TRBJ2-1 | . | TRBV6-2/TRBV6-3 | many | CASQTGSSYNEQFF | TGTGCCAGCCAAACCGGGAGCTCCTACAATGAGCAGTTCTTC
TRBJ1-2 | . | TRBV2 | many | CARGRTYGYTF | TGTGCCAGGGGACGTACCTATGGCTACACCTTC
TRBJ2-2 | . | TRBV6-5 | many | CASRYLSSTGELFF | TGTGCCAGCAGATACCTTAGTAGCACCGGGGAGCTGTTTTTT
TRBJ2-7 | TRBD2 | TRBV12-3/TRBV12-4 | . | CASSWPVTSGIGEQYF | TGTGCCAGCAGTTGGCCCGTGACTAGCGGGATCGGCGAGCAGTACTTC
TRBJ1-1 | . | TRBV4-1 | many | CASSSPFDRTGTEAFF | TGCGCCAGCAGCTCTCCTTTCGACAGGACGGGCACTGAAGCTTTCTTT
TRBJ1-4 | . | TRBV5-1 | many | CASSLAPGDQLFF | TGCGCCAGCAGCTTGGCCCCCGGAGACCAACTATTTTTT
TRBJ2-2 | TRBD2 | TRBV13 | many | CASSLKLAENTGELFF | TGTGCCAGCAGCTTAAAGCTAGCGGAGAACACCGGGGAGCTGTTTTTT
TRBJ2-1 | . | TRBV12-5 | few | CASGRTAYNEQFF | TGTGCTAGTGGTAGGACAGCTTACAATGAGCAGTTCTTC
TRBJ2-3 | . | TRBV5-6 | few | CASRHREVALDTQYF | TGTGCCAGCAGACATCGAGAGGTAGCGTTGGATACGCAGTATTTT
TRBJ2-7 | . | TRBV10-3 | many | CAISNNYEQYF | TGTGCCATCAGCAATAACTACGAGCAGTACTTC
TRBJ2-2 | TRBD1 | TRBV10-3 | many | CAISEPTPGDRGIASGELFF | TGTGCCATCAGTGAACCGACCCCGGGAGACAGGGGGATCGCGTCCGGGGAGCTGTTTTTT
TRBJ2-3 | TRBD2 | TRBV2 | many | CASASGKTTDTQYF | TGTGCCAGCGCTAGCGGGAAGACCACAGATACGCAGTATTTT
TRBJ1-5 | . | TRBV5-1 | few | CASSKDPNRNQPQHF | TGCGCCAGCAGCAAGGACCCCAACCGCAATCAGCCCCAGCATTTT
TRBJ2-3 | TRBD2 | TRBV6-1 | many | CASSGLIPISGTSGSRTDTQYF | TGTGCCAGCAGTGGTCTTATACCGATATCCGGGACTAGCGGGAGTCGGACAGATACGCAGTATTTT
TRBJ2-7 | TRBD1 | TRBV2 | . | CATQGGPYEQYF | TGTGCCACCCAAGGGGGCCCTTACGAGCAGTACTTC
TRBJ1-2 | TRBD1 | TRBV10-3 | many | CAISEATGDYGYTF | TGTGCCATCAGTGAGGCTACAGGGGACTATGGCTACACCTTC
TRBJ2-6 | . | TRBV2 | many | CAYKDGANVLTF | TGTGCCTACAAAGATGGGGCCAACGTCCTGACTTTC
TRBJ1-6 | . | TRBV6-5 | few | CASSENNSPLHF | TGTGCCAGCAGTGAAAATAATTCACCCCTCCACTTT
TRBJ2-3 | TRBD2 | TRBV28 | many | CASTPTRTSGSGGDTQYF | TGTGCCAGCACCCCCACCAGGACTAGCGGGAGTGGGGGAGATACGCAGTATTTT
TRBJ2-2 | TRBD2 | TRBV24-1 | many | CATSDSRLAGDLGELFF | TGTGCCACCAGTGATTCCCGACTAGCGGGAGACCTCGGGGAGCTGTTTTTT
TRBJ2-7 | TRBD2 | TRBV20-1 | many | CSASAGSGSYEQYF | TGCAGTGCTAGCGCTGGTAGCGGGAGCTACGAGCAGTACTTC
TRBJ2-1 | . | TRBV4-1 | many | CASSQGLQSGNEQFF | TGCGCCAGCAGCCAGGGACTTCAGTCGGGCAATGAGCAGTTCTTC
TRBJ2-7 | . | TRBV20-1 | many | CSAGDNYEQYF | TGCAGTGCGGGGGACAACTACGAGCAGTACTTC
TRBJ2-7 | TRBD1 | TRBV3-1 | . | CASSQGQGADYEQYF | TGTGCCAGCAGCCAGGGACAGGGGGCAGACTACGAGCAGTACTTC
TRBJ2-6 | . | TRBV28 | many | CASSFLRTGANVLTF | TGTGCCAGCAGTTTCCTCCGAACCGGGGCCAACGTCCTGACTTTC
TRBJ1-4 | . | TRBV4-1 | many | CASSPPLDRMGLHGKLFF | TGCGCCAGCAGCCCGCCTTTAGACAGGATGGGCTTGCACGGAAAACTGTTTTTT
TRBJ2-3 | . | TRBV5-1 | many | CASSLEEGAADTQYF | TGCGCCAGCAGCTTGGAGGAAGGGGCCGCAGATACGCAGTATTTT
TRBJ2-1 | TRBD2 | TRBV3-1 | few | CASSQGTSSEQFF | TGTGCCAGCAGCCAGGGGACTAGCAGTGAGCAGTTCTTC
TRBJ1-5 | . | TRBV28 | few | CASSTRGPPQHF | TGTGCCAGCAGTACCCGAGGGCCGCCCCAGCATTTT
TRBJ2-7 | . | TRBV29-1 | many | CSVRGSRKAPSYEQYF | TGCAGCGTTCGGGGGTCCAGAAAGGCACCCTCCTACGAGCAGTACTTC
TRBJ2-7 | . | TRBV6-2/TRBV6-3 | many | CASSSLSYEQYF | TGTGCCAGCAGTTCCCTCAGTTACGAGCAGTACTTC
TRBJ2-3 | TRBD2 | TRBV7-9 | many | CASRPPSGSTTGSDTQYF | TGTGCCAGCAGGCCTCCTAGCGGGAGTACCACGGGGTCAGATACGCAGTATTTT
TRBJ2-3 | TRBD2 | TRBV3-1 | many | CASSPEAGVADTQYF | TGTGCCAGCAGCCCAGAGGCGGGAGTGGCAGATACGCAGTATTTT